The T cell receptor beta chain described here comes from a study of T cell repertoires in cytomegalovirus infection. For the study at large: As its CMV epitopes, the study selected recently identified HLA-C-restricted and well-studied HLA-B-restricted targets. CMV infection and matching HLA type were both indicated by public TCR beta signatures.

In regard to this clonotype: Its antigen is not identified.

Study-wide points: Carriers of CMV plus the relevant HLA were identified by cumulative public TCR beta family frequency.

The CDR3 is 17 residues long. Trimming removed 2 bases from V and 4 bases from J; junction bases left unmatched: 10. Germline CDR1 is MNHEY and CDR2 is SMNVEV (reference sequence). From the reads, TCRdb called clonotypes with MiXCR, one entry per CDR3 protein. The table records roughly 990,000 distinct CDR3 sequences, less than 35% of them present only once. V is TRBV27 and J is TRBJ1-2; 10 bases align to TRBD1. The TCR was taken from a human donor in good health (CMV status not recorded). Some clones in this sample may be carry-over from other donors' samples. Sample: cultured CD8+ T cells from PBMCs, taken from culture after CMV antigen stimulation. CDR3 in DNA: TGTGCCAGCAGTTTAATGGGGGGGGGACAGGGGATCTATGGCTACACCTTC. Residues: CASSLMGGGQGIYGYTF.